The TCR beta chain described here comes from a study of breast tumors, draining lymph nodes, adjacent tissues. Germline V gives CDR1 KGHSH, CDR2 LQKENI. V was pared by 1 base and J by 3 bases, with 10 bases between. The CDR3 contains 14 residues. Breast cancer patients provided tissue from their axillary draining lymph nodes. Using its own MiXCR run on the multiplex PCR reads, TCRdb lists one record per CDR3 protein. This sample has about 270,000 distinct CDR3 sequences, with roughly 31% found just once. The V call is TRBV18, the J call TRBJ2-7; D may be TRBD1 (5 bases). The TCR was taken from a female donor with breast cancer. Some clones in this sample may be carry-over from other donors' samples. What was sequenced was axillary lymph node tissue. The CDR3 region is CASSPLDTGYEQYF. DNA of the CDR3: TGTGCCAGCTCACCACTGGACACAGGCTACGAGCAGTACTTC. The full variable domain, in which reference TRBV18 and TRBJ2-7 provide the parts outside the CDR3, is NAGVMQNPRHLVRRRGQEARLRCSPMKGHSHVYWYRQLPEEGLKFMVYLQKENIIDESGMPKERFSAEFPKEGPSILRIQQVVRGDSAAYFCASSPLDTGYEQYFGPGTRLTVT.